This TCR beta chain was observed in a study of T cells in localized non-small cell lung cancer. Study-level points and caveats: Appearing in adjacent lung were a median about 60 of the top 100 tumor clones. Patients showing higher blood T cell density tended to see longer overall survival. Sequencing involved a lone tumor region, leaving heterogeneity possible. Highest T cell clonality was seen in uninvolved adjacent lung, surpassing that measured in tumor.

Assay used: immunoSEQ multiplex PCR; TCRdb lists only in-frame clones, some missing. The table records 1,800 or so clones, around two fifths of them present only once. This CDR3 region has 18 residues. The V gene end was trimmed by 3 bases and the J gene end by 3 bases; junction bases not matched to a gene: 16. CDR1 is KGHSH and CDR2 is LQKENI in the germline V gene. With respect to this clone: Its specificity is unknown.

Source: lung tumor tissue, taken before any cancer treatment. The clonotype originates from a female donor of 60 years or more with stage I lung adenocarcinoma. The chain links TRBV18 to TRBJ1-1; 7 bases map to TRBD1. CDR3 in amino acids: CASSPLGTDGLGDTEAFF. Here the CDR3 DNA reads TGTGCCAGCTCACCCCTGGGGACAGATGGATTGGGGGACACTGAAGCTTTCTTT. Filled out from reference TRBV18 and TRBJ1-1, the complete variable domain reads NAGVMQNPRHLVRRRGQEARLRCSPMKGHSHVYWYRQLPEEGLKFMVYLQKENIIDESGMPKERFSAEFPKEGPSILRIQQVVRGDSAAYFCASSPLGTDGLGDTEAFFGQGTRLTVV.